These 19 T cell receptor beta chains were sequenced from one sample in a study of shared clonotypes between healthy human individuals (dated by TCRdb to the early 2020s). Library preparation used the immunoSEQ multiplex PCR assay. TCRdb stores this immuneACCESS table with in-frame sequences only. Part of the clones is absent; in the studies checked, under half of the shortfall reflects unresolved V genes, and no reason is known for the rest. The sample table contains around 2,000,000 clones; only one count was recorded for just under 95% of them. The biggest ten clones account for about 1.1% of the sample. CD8 naive samples were obtained by positive selection for CCR7 among CD45RO-negative cells, yielding a CD45RA+CCR7+ population from which TemRA cells were excluded. Sequencing was performed on naive CD8+ T cells sorted from blood. Interpreted using the paper, the cell subset or site label stands for: CD45RA+CCR7+. Source of these receptors: a man between 18 and 35 years old in good health.

The chain uses TRBV6-1 and TRBJ1-5, with D uncertain. The CDR3 contains 13 residues. CDR1 MNHNS and CDR2 SASEGT come from the germline V gene. V lost 10 bases and J 2 bases, leaving 12 bases between the germline ends. CDR3 loop: CATDFLGNQPQHF. Written as DNA, the CDR3 is TGTGCCACCGACTTCCTGGGCAATCAGCCCCAGCATTTT.

The V call is TRBV6-4, the J call TRBJ2-1; 11 bases match TRBD2. In germline, CDR1 is MRHNA, CDR2 SNTAGT. V lost 4 bases, J lost 5 bases, and 7 bases stayed unmatched. This CDR3 is built from 16 residues. The CDR3 loop reads CASSVSGGAEDNEQFF. CDR3 bases: TGTGCCAGCAGTGTTAGCGGGGGGGCCGAAGACAATGAGCAGTTCTTC.

The chain joins TRBV27 to TRBJ1-2; D remains unclear. The CDR3 has 14 residues. Trimming cost V 2 bases and J 2 bases, with 9 bases left between them. Germline assignment: CDR1 MNHEY and CDR2 SMNVEV (reference sequence). CDR3 in amino acids: CASSLAGVNYGYTF. In DNA, the CDR3 is TGTGCCAGCAGTTTAGCTGGGGTGAACTATGGCTACACCTTC.

To note about this clone: Given a much more abundant clone one base away, this may be a read error. The chain employs TRBV30 and TRBJ2-4; the D gene is possibly TRBD2 (5 bases). The CDR3 totals 15 residues. Germline assignment: CDR1 GTSNPN and CDR2 SVGIG (reference sequence). The DNA for the CDR3 is TGTGCCTGGAGTGTCGCGGCGCTAGCCGAAAACATTCAGTACTTC. Encoded protein: CAWSVAALAENIQYF.

CDR3 DNA sequence: TGCGCCAGCAGCAAGGAGCGGGAGGGTGGGGACAATGAGCAGTTCTTC. Protein sequence: CASSKEREGGDNEQFF. V gene TRBV4-3 combines with J gene TRBJ2-1; 10 bases are shared with TRBD2. J lost 5 bases, V lost 5 bases, and 9 bases had no gene match. Germline CDR1 reads LGHNA; CDR2 reads YSLEER. The CDR3 totals 16 residues.

The rearrangement uses TRBV10-3 and TRBJ1-6, with TRBD1 as a possible D gene (6 bases). V was clipped by 2 bases and J by 10 bases, with 9 bases between them. CDR3 size: 13 residues. Per germline, CDR1 ENHRY and CDR2 SYGVKD. The CDR3 here is CAISERGYSPLHF. In DNA, the CDR3 is TGTGCCATCAGTGAGAGGGGGTACTCACCCCTCCACTTT.

The chain is built from TRBV9 and TRBJ2-7, with D maybe TRBD2 (5 bases). With 4 bases removed from V and 0 bases from J, the gap between germline ends came to 14 bases. This CDR3 is 15 amino acids long. Germline values: CDR1 SGDLS, CDR2 YYNGEE. CDR3: CASSPGLGNSYEQYF. CDR3 DNA sequence: TGTGCCAGCAGCCCGGGGTTGGGAAACTCCTACGAGCAGTACTTC. Supplemented by reference TRBV9 and TRBJ2-7, the full variable domain reads DSGVTQTPKHLITATGQRVTLRCSPRSGDLSVYWYQQSLDQGLQFLIQYYNGEERAKGNILERFSAQQFPDLHSELNLSSLELGDSALYFCASSPGLGNSYEQYFGPGTRLTVT.

The rearrangement uses TRBV6-5 and TRBJ1-2; 11 bases line up with TRBD1. J was trimmed by 6 bases and V by 2 bases; bases with no gene match: 5. Germline CDR1 and CDR2: MNHEY and SVGAGI. CDR3 length: 15 residues. CDR3 sequence reads: CASSYTRTGGNGYTF. CDR3 DNA sequence: TGTGCCAGCAGTTACACCCGGACAGGGGGCAATGGCTACACCTTC.

The V gene is TRBV27, the J gene TRBJ1-1; D unresolved. V was trimmed by 2 bases and J by 6 bases, leaving 13 bases between them. CDR3 length: 14 amino acids. Per the germline V gene, CDR1 is MNHEY and CDR2 is SMNVEV (reference sequence). The chain's CDR3 is CASSLRDPRSEAFF. CDR3 bases: TGTGCCAGCAGTTTAAGGGATCCACGCTCTGAAGCTTTCTTT.

The gene calls are TRBV5-5 and TRBJ1-5; no clear D. The CDR3 runs to 15 residues. The V gene's germline CDR1 is SGHKS and CDR2 YYEKEE (reference sequence). V was pared by 1 base and J by 5 bases, with 13 bases between. As DNA, the CDR3 is TGTGCCAGCAGCTTGCGGCTTCAACAATATCAGCCCCAGCATTTT. Translation: CASSLRLQQYQPQHF.

V and J are TRBV27 and TRBJ1-5; 7 bases are a match to TRBD1. The V segment lost 6 bases and the J segment 1 base; nucleotides outside the gene matches: 3. The CDR3 is 14 residues long. In germline, CDR1 is MNHEY, CDR2 SMNVEV (reference sequence). CDR3 DNA sequence: TGTGCCAGCAGCAGGGACAGCAGCAATCAGCCCCAGCATTTT. Protein: CASSRDSSNQPQHF.

This clone was picked up a small number of times. Other nucleotide sequences in the sample specify the same CDR3. The chain employs TRBV7-9 and TRBJ2-1; D call uncertain. Per the germline V gene, CDR1 is SEHNR and CDR2 is FQNEAQ (reference sequence). Trimming shortened V by 3 bases and J by 3 bases, and 0 bases separated the two germline ends. The CDR3 covers 11 residues. The CDR3 coding sequence is TGTGCCAGCAGCTTCTACAATGAGCAGTTCTTC. This gives the protein CASSFYNEQFF.

This clone came up once. The rearrangement links TRBV2 to TRBJ2-7; 10 positions match TRBD2. The CDR3 has 15 residues. The V segment lost 6 bases and the J segment 4 bases; nucleotides outside the gene matches: 9. In germline, CDR1 is SNHLY, CDR2 FYNNEI. This CDR3 is CASRGLADNPYEQYF. In DNA form, the CDR3 reads TGTGCCAGCAGAGGACTAGCGGACAACCCTTACGAGCAGTACTTC. Full variable domain (remainder filled in from reference TRBV2 and TRBJ2-7): EPEVTQTPSHQVTQMGQEVILRCVPISNHLYFYWYRQILGQKVEFLVSFYNNEISEKSEIFDDQFSVERPDGSNFTLKIRSTKLEDSAMYFCASRGLADNPYEQYFGPGTRLTVT.

The chain is built from TRBV5-6 and TRBJ1-1; D ambiguous. The CDR3 consists of 13 residues. Trimming took 4 bases from V and 4 from J, leaving 11 bases between them. Germline V gene sequence: CDR1 SGHDT, CDR2 YYEEEE. The chain's CDR3 is CASSPTLSTEAFF. The CDR3, as DNA: TGTGCCAGCAGCCCGACATTGTCCACTGAAGCTTTCTTT.

Concerning this clone itself: The identical CDR3 is also encoded by other nucleotide sequences in the sample. This chain uses TRBV27 with TRBJ2-1; no clear D gene. From germline, CDR1 is MNHEY and CDR2 SMNVEV (reference sequence). The CDR3 consists of 12 residues. Between the trimmed V and J ends, which lost 3 bases and 7 bases, there was a span of 7 bases. The CDR3 DNA reads as TGTGCCAGCAGTTTCGGCGGTAATGAGCAGTTCTTC. Residues: CASSFGGNEQFF.

V usage is TRBV29-1 and J usage is TRBJ2-7, with 8 nucleotides matching TRBD1. Losses at the gene ends were 0 bases for V and 3 bases for J; bases not matched to a gene: 7. Germline V gene sequence: CDR1 SQVTM, CDR2 ANQGSEA. This CDR3 spans 15 amino acids. The CDR3 DNA reads TGCAGCGTTGAAGAAAGGGGACAGGATTTCTACGAGCAGTACTTC. This sequence encodes CSVEERGQDFYEQYF.

The rearrangement joins TRBV5-1 to TRBJ2-7; the D gene is possibly TRBD2 (5 bases). V was cut by 4 bases and J by 4 bases, with 15 bases left in between. The CDR3 consists of 14 residues. The germline V gene encodes CDR1 SGHRS and CDR2 YFSETQ. In DNA form, the CDR3 reads TGCGCCAGCAGCCTGGAGGTCCGGGATTACGAGCAGTACTTC. It yields the protein CASSLEVRDYEQYF.

The chain links TRBV5-4 to TRBJ1-5; 11 bases align to TRBD1. Germline V gene lookup returns CDR1 SGHNT and CDR2 YYREEE (reference sequence). With 3 bases clipped from V and 5 bases from J, the junction kept 4 bases outside the gene matches. The CDR3 runs 15 residues. CDR3 residues: CASSYWTGGDQPQHF. The CDR3 nucleotides are TGTGCCAGCAGCTACTGGACAGGGGGCGATCAGCCCCAGCATTTT.

This chain joins TRBV2 and TRBJ1-1, with D unclear. This CDR3 is built from 12 residues. Trimming removed 5 bases from V and 5 bases from J, with 9 bases in between. Germline V gene lookup returns CDR1 SNHLY and CDR2 FYNNEI. The CDR3 DNA follows: TGTGCCAGCAGTTTCACTGGGACTGAAGCTTTCTTT. It translates to CASSFTGTEAFF.